This TCR beta chain came from a study of blood T cells in healthy people across ages. CDR1 MGHRA and CDR2 YSYEKL come from the germline V gene. The germline V and J ends were trimmed by 0 bases and 7 bases, with 15 bases remaining between them. CDR3 size: 15 residues. The authors isolated at least 7 million PBMCs per sample. For the second PCR, which ran for roughly 7 to 11 cycles, a sample-barcoded 5' primer and a J-beta primer mix were used. The authors tagged each cDNA molecule using a template-switch adaptor with 12 random nucleotides. TCRdb reprocessed the 5' RACE reads with MiXCR, giving one entry per CDR3 protein. The sample shows under 800,000 distinct CDR3 sequences, 20% to 25% of them seen only once.

The J gene is TRBJ1-2, the V gene TRBV4-1, with D unclear. The source material was blood. The receptor was derived from a man between 70 and 80 years old in good health. Here the CDR3 DNA reads TGCGCCAGCAGCCAAGATCGGGGTCCTACGGGTGGCTACACCTTC. This gives the protein CASSQDRGPTGGYTF.